These 21 T cell receptor beta chains originate from one sample sequenced in a study of early T cells in non-severe SARS-CoV-2 infection. TCRdb re-derived calls from the 5' RACE reads in MiXCR, one entry per CDR3 protein. Of some 61,000 distinct CDR3 sequences in the sample, about 12% were seen once. Sequenced: whole blood. The receptors come from an adult who was a healthcare worker with PCR-confirmed SARS-CoV-2 infection or an uninfected control (not recorded which).

This clonotype appeared a single time. The chain combines TRBV7-8 with TRBJ2-3, with 10 bases that match TRBD2. The CDR3 consists of 17 residues. Trimming removed 4 bases from V and 0 bases from J; junction bases left unmatched: 7. Per the germline V gene, CDR1 is SGHVS and CDR2 is FQNEAQ. CDR3 sequence: CASSYTSGRASTDTQYF. The CDR3 DNA reads TGTGCCAGCAGCTATACAAGCGGGAGGGCTAGCACAGATACGCAGTATTTT.

This clonotype was detected many times. The chain links TRBV10-3 to TRBJ2-3; D is ambiguous. The CDR3 contains 14 residues. Trimming cost V 8 bases and J 0 bases, with 12 bases left between them. The germline V gene encodes CDR1 ENHRY and CDR2 SYGVKD. The CDR3 nucleotides read TGTGCCATCGGGCCTTCCGAAAGCACAGATACGCAGTATTTT. The encoded protein is CAIGPSESTDTQYF.

This rearrangement joins TRBV9 to TRBJ2-3; no definite D call. Trimming left V 4 bases short and J 6 bases short, with 6 bases between. Germline assignment: CDR1 SGDLS and CDR2 YYNGEE. This CDR3 comprises 11 residues. The CDR3 region has the DNA TGTGCCAGCAGCACGGCGGATACGCAGTATTTT. This gives the protein CASSTADTQYF.

The sample holds many counts of this clonotype. This chain connects TRBV11-2 to TRBJ2-5; 7 bases line up with TRBD2. The CDR3 runs 14 residues. Germline loops: CDR1 SGHAT, CDR2 FQNNGV. With V trimmed by 6 bases and J by 4 bases, 8 bases remained unmatched. The DNA of the CDR3 is TGTGCCAGCAGTTTGAAGGGAGGGGCAGAGACCCAGTACTTC. This gives the protein CASSLKGGAETQYF.

The gene calls are TRBV5-4 and TRBJ1-2; D unclear. This CDR3 region has 13 residues. Per germline, CDR1 SGHNT and CDR2 YYREEE (reference sequence). V was cut by 0 bases and J by 8 bases, with 11 bases left in between. The CDR3 coding sequence is TGTGCCAGCAGCTTGGGGGCGGCCGAAGGCTACACCTTC. Translation gives CASSLGAAEGYTF.

The rearrangement joins TRBV7-3 to TRBJ2-1; TRBD1 is a possible D gene (6 bases). V was cut by 6 bases and J by 6 bases, with 27 bases left in between. Germline values: CDR1 SGHTA, CDR2 FQGTGA. The CDR3 consists of 18 residues. The CDR3 spells CASRVSEGGTQGINEQFF. In DNA, the CDR3 is TGTGCCAGCAGAGTATCCGAAGGCGGCACCCAGGGGATCAATGAGCAGTTCTTC.

The rearrangement links TRBV6-5 to TRBJ1-4, with TRBD1 identical over 7 bases. Germline lookup yields CDR1 MNHEY and CDR2 SVGAGI. This CDR3 is built from 15 residues. The junction had 6 bases not matched to a gene; V was cut back by 0 bases and J by 8 bases. CDR3 in amino acids: CASSYSRGGREKLFF. The CDR3 coding sequence is TGTGCCAGCAGTTACTCGAGAGGGGGCAGGGAAAAACTGTTTTTT.

This clonotype has more than one count but fewer than ten. The chain has TRBV5-1 and TRBJ2-5; D gene uncertain. CDR3 length equals 14 residues. V was shortened by 4 bases and J by 7 bases, with 17 bases between the two germline ends. Looked up from germline, CDR1 is SGHRS and CDR2 is YFSETQ. CDR3: CASSVAKGAGTQYF. In DNA form, the CDR3 reads TGCGCCAGCAGCGTGGCGAAGGGCGCCGGGACCCAGTACTTC.

This clonotype was counted a few times. This chain joins TRBV29-1 and TRBJ1-1; no reliable D call. Germline CDR1 is SQVTM and CDR2 is ANQGSEA. Trimming removed 6 bases at V and 3 bases at J, with 11 bases between. This CDR3 has 12 amino acids. The CDR3 loop is CSVPLGYTEAFF. The DNA of the CDR3 is TGCAGCGTGCCACTGGGGTACACTGAAGCTTTCTTT.

The chain links TRBV11-1 to TRBJ2-6; the D gene is possibly TRBD1 (5 bases). Trimming took off 1 base at V and 2 bases at J, with 9 bases between the two ends. Looked up from germline, CDR1 is SGHAT and CDR2 is FQDESV (reference sequence). The CDR3 sequence is 16 residues long. The chain's CDR3 is CASSLGGRAGANVLTF. The CDR3 DNA reads as TGTGCCAGCAGCTTAGGTGGCAGGGCTGGGGCCAACGTCCTGACTTTC. Variable domain in full (rest from reference TRBV11-1 and TRBJ2-6): EAEVAQSPRYKITEKSQAVAFWCDPISGHATLYWYRQILGQGPELLVQFQDESVVDDSQLPKDRFSAERLKGVDSTLKIQPAELGDSAMYLCASSLGGRAGANVLTFGAGSRLTVL.

This rearrangement joins TRBV29-1 to TRBJ2-7, with 9 positions matching TRBD1. CDR1 is SQVTM, CDR2 ANQGSEA, per germline. The CDR3 length is 13 residues. J was trimmed by 7 bases and V by 6 bases; bases with no gene match: 10. The CDR3 DNA sequence: TGCAGCGTGACGTTTTCGACAGGGGGAGAGCAGTACTTC. This translates into CSVTFSTGGEQYF.

This clonotype showed up many times. The gene calls are TRBV7-2 and TRBJ2-3, with TRBD2 matching over 14 bases. Unmatched junction bases numbered 13, after V lost 6 bases and J lost 5 bases. The CDR3 extends over 18 amino acids. Germline V lookup: CDR1 SGHTA, CDR2 FQGNSA. The CDR3 DNA reads as TGTGCCAGCAGTTACGACGTACGACTAGCGGGAGGGGGAGATACGCAGTATTTT. Translating it yields CASSYDVRLAGGGDTQYF.

This clonotype was recorded many times. The J gene is TRBJ2-1, the V gene TRBV6-1; a weak D match, TRBD2 (6 bases). In germline, CDR1 is MNHNS, CDR2 SASEGT. Trimming pared 4 bases from V and 7 bases from J, leaving 20 bases between. CDR3 size: 16 residues. CDR3 sequence: CASSATRPIRGNEQFF. The CDR3 region has the DNA TGTGCCAGCAGTGCGACTAGACCAATACGGGGTAATGAGCAGTTCTTC.

This clonotype was observed a single time. V usage is TRBV3-1 and J usage is TRBJ2-5; no firm D call. V was cut by 0 bases and J by 5 bases, with 7 bases left in between. The germline CDR1 and CDR2 sequences are LGHDT and YNNKEL (reference sequence). The CDR3 has 13 residues. CDR3 nucleotides: TGTGCCAGCAGCCAAGACCGGAGCGAGACCCAGTACTTC. Amino acid sequence: CASSQDRSETQYF.

This clonotype appeared a few times. The rearrangement joins TRBV29-1 to TRBJ1-1, with D uncertain. Germline V gene lookup returns CDR1 SQVTM and CDR2 ANQGSEA. The CDR3 sequence is 12 residues long. Trimming took 4 bases from V and 1 from J, leaving 7 bases between them. The CDR3, as DNA: TGCAGCGTTGGCCTTGCGAACACTGAAGCTTTCTTT. It is translated as CSVGLANTEAFF.

J is TRBJ1-3 and V is TRBV18; D ambiguous. In germline, CDR1 is KGHSH, CDR2 LQKENI. The CDR3 contains 15 residues. The V end was cut by 0 bases, the J end by 2 bases, with 8 bases between. The CDR3 sequence is CASSPPMTAGNTIYF. The CDR3 DNA reads TGTGCCAGCTCACCACCGATGACGGCTGGAAACACCATATATTTT. Full variable domain (missing parts from reference TRBV18 and TRBJ1-3): NAGVMQNPRHLVRRRGQEARLRCSPMKGHSHVYWYRQLPEEGLKFMVYLQKENIIDESGMPKERFSAEFPKEGPSILRIQQVVRGDSAAYFCASSPPMTAGNTIYFGEGSWLTVV.

The chain uses TRBV3-1 and TRBJ1-2; D ambiguous. The germline gives CDR1 LGHDT, CDR2 YNNKEL (reference sequence). V gave up 0 bases and J gave up 4 bases, with 12 bases separating them. CDR3 size: 15 residues. CDR3 bases: TGTGCCAGCAGCCAAGAGGGGAGGATGGGCTATGGCTACACCTTC. It codes for CASSQEGRMGYGYTF.

Only a few counts were recorded for this clonotype. The chain couples TRBV5-6 to TRBJ2-1; perhaps TRBD2 as D (5 bases). This CDR3 region has 15 residues. Germline V lookup: CDR1 SGHDT, CDR2 YYEEEE. Trimming shortened V by 2 bases and J by 5 bases, and 14 bases separated the two germline ends. The CDR3 coding sequence is TGTGCCAGCAGCTTTCCCTGGCGGGCCAACAATGAGCAGTTCTTC. Residues: CASSFPWRANNEQFF.

This clonotype was seen only a few times. The chain joins TRBV4-3 to TRBJ1-2; TRBD1 aligns across 10 bases. V dropped 1 base and J dropped 10; count of bases not matched to a gene: 12. The CDR3 is 16 residues long. Germline-derived CDR1 and CDR2 are LGHNA and YSLEER. The CDR3 nucleotides read TGCGCCAGCAGCCAAGTCCACCCGGGACAGGGGCACCCCTACACCTTC. Encoded protein: CASSQVHPGQGHPYTF.

This sequence joins TRBV29-1 and TRBJ2-2; possibly TRBD2 for D (5 bases). Germline values: CDR1 SQVTM, CDR2 ANQGSEA. There are 13 residues in the CDR3. Trimming shortened V by 3 bases and J by 4 bases, and 9 bases separated the two germline ends. CDR3 residues: CSVDEGFTGELFF. CDR3 nucleotides: TGCAGCGTTGACGAGGGATTCACCGGGGAGCTGTTTTTT.

The rearrangement joins TRBV29-1 to TRBJ2-3, with no clear D. The CDR3 is 9 amino acids. Germline CDR1 SQVTM, CDR2 ANQGSEA. V was pared by 4 bases and J by 6 bases, with 2 bases between. The CDR3 loop is CSVGDTQYF. The CDR3 nucleotides are TGCAGCGTTGGGGATACGCAGTATTTT.